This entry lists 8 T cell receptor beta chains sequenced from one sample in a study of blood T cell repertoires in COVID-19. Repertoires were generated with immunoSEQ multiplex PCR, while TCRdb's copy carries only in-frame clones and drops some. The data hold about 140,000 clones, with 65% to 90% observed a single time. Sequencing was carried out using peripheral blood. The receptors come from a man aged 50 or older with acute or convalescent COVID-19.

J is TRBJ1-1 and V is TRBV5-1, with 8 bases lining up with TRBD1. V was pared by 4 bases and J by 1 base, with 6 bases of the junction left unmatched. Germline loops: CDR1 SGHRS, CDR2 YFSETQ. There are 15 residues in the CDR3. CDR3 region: CASSATGGENTEAFF. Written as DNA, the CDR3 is TGCGCCAGCAGCGCCACAGGGGGAGAGAACACTGAAGCTTTCTTT. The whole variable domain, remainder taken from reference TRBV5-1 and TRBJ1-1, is KAGVTQTPRYLIKTRGQQVTLSCSPISGHRSVSWYQQTPGQGLQFLFEYFSETQRNKGNFPGRFSGRQFSNSRSEMNVSTLELGDSALYLCASSATGGENTEAFFGQGTRLTVV.

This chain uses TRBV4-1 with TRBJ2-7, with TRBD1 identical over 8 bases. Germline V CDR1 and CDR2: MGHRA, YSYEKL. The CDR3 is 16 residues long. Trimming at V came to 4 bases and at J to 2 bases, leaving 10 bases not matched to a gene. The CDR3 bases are TGCGCCAGCAGCCGCATACAGGGGGTAGGGCCCTACGAGCAGTACTTC. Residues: CASSRIQGVGPYEQYF.

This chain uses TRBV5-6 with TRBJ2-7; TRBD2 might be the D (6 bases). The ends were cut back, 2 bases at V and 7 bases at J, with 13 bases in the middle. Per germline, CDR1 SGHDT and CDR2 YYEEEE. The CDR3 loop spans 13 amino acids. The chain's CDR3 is CASSFVSSVEQYF. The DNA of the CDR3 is TGTGCCAGCAGCTTTGTTTCTAGCGTTGAGCAGTACTTC.

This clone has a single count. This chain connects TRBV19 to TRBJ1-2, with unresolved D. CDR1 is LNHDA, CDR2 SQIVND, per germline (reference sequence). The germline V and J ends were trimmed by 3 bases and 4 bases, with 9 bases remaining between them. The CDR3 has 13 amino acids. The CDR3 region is CASSIGIIYGYTF. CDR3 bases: TGTGCCAGTAGTATCGGGATTATCTATGGCTACACCTTC. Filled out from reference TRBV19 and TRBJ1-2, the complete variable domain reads DGGITQSPKYLFRKEGQNVTLSCEQNLNHDAMYWYRQDPGQGLRLIYYSQIVNDFQKGDIAEGYSVSREKKESFPLTVTSAQKNPTAFYLCASSIGIIYGYTFGSGTRLTVV.

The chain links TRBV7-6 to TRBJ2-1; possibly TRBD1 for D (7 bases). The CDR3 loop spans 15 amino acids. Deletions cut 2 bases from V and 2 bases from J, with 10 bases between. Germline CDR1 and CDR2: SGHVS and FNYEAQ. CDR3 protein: CASSLSGGPYNEQFF. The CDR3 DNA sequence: TGTGCCAGCAGCTTATCAGGGGGGCCCTACAATGAGCAGTTCTTC. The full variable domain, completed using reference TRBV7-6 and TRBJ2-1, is GAGVSQSPRYKVTKRGQDVALRCDPISGHVSLYWYRQALGQGPEFLTYFNYEAQQDKSGLPNDRFSAERPEGSISTLTIQRTEQRDSAMYRCASSLSGGPYNEQFFGPGTRLTVL.

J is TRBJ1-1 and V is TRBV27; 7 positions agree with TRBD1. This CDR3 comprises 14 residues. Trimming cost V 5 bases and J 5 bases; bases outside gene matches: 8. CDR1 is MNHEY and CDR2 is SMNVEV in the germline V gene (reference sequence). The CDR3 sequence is CASSLRDSLTEAFF. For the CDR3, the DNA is TGTGCCAGCAGTCTCCGGGACAGCTTAACTGAAGCTTTCTTT.

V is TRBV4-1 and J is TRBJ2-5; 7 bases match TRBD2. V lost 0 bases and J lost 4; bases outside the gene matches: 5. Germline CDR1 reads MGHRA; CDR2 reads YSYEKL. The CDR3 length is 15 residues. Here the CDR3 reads CASSQDLGGRETQYF. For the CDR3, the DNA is TGCGCCAGCAGCCAAGATCTGGGAGGGAGAGAGACCCAGTACTTC.

The CDR3 bases are TGTGCCAGCAGTTTCCGCTCCGGGACAGAGGCCCGGGGCACTGAAGCTTTCTTT. Its translation: CASSFRSGTEARGTEAFF. This chain links TRBV6-2 or TRBV6-3 with TRBJ1-1; 7 positions match TRBD1. The V and J ends lost 4 bases and 4 bases, in that order; junction bases with no gene match: 18. This CDR3 has 18 residues. The germline V gene has CDR1 MNHEY and CDR2 SVGEGT.